This section outlines one T cell receptor beta chain sequence together with its context. As to treatment: randomized to nivolumab then ipilimumab (arm A) or the reverse (arm B). None of the patients previously received DNA-damaging chemotherapy. Sorted cells were live CD3+CD8+, lacking CD19 and CD56, from PBMCs. The data were taken from a study of sequential checkpoint blockade in melanoma. Study summary: Each arm's sequence ended with maintenance nivolumab.

Assay used: immunoSEQ multiplex PCR; TCRdb lists only in-frame clones, some missing. In the table there are fewer than 35,000 clones, 70% to 80% of which are singletons. The TCR comes from a human donor with melanoma. Sequencing used CD8+ T cells sorted from blood (inferred from file names), obtained from a patient given nivolumab and ipilimumab in sequence.

The CDR3 reads CSVESPTGAEAFF. CDR3 sequence (DNA): TGCAGCGTTGAGTCTCCAACAGGCGCTGAAGCTTTCTTT. V and J are TRBV29-1 and TRBJ1-1, with D perhaps TRBD1 (5 bases). Trimming pared 3 bases from V and 6 bases from J, leaving 14 bases between. The germline V gene has CDR1 SQVTM and CDR2 ANQGSEA. The CDR3 has 13 amino acids.